This T cell receptor beta chain comes out of a study of shared clonotypes between healthy human individuals. Study summary: The cohort had a couple of women and a few men, ages 18 to 49.

Trimming stripped 7 bases from V and 7 bases from J, with 18 bases between. From germline, CDR1 is SGHRS and CDR2 YFSETQ. The CDR3 is 13 residues long. Findings of the study overall: Some naive CD4 clonotypes, 5% to 5.5%, turned up in common across a few donors.

TCRdb keeps only in-frame clones here, not all; method: immunoSEQ multiplex PCR. The sample shows under 650,000 clones, almost 97% of them seen only once. Regarding this clone: The antigen is not known.

The source material was naive CD4+ T cells sorted from blood. Subset indicated: CD45RA+ positively selected. This sequence joins TRBV5-1 and TRBJ2-7; D uncertain. This TCR came from a woman between 25 and 40 years old in good health. The CDR3 here is CASGKGSREEQYF. CDR3 nucleotides: TGCGCCAGCGGTAAAGGGTCTAGAGAAGAGCAGTACTTC. Variable domain in full (rest from reference TRBV5-1 and TRBJ2-7): KAGVTQTPRYLIKTRGQQVTLSCSPISGHRSVSWYQQTPGQGLQFLFEYFSETQRNKGNFPGRFSGRQFSNSRSEMNVSTLELGDSALYLCASGKGSREEQYFGPGTRLTVT.